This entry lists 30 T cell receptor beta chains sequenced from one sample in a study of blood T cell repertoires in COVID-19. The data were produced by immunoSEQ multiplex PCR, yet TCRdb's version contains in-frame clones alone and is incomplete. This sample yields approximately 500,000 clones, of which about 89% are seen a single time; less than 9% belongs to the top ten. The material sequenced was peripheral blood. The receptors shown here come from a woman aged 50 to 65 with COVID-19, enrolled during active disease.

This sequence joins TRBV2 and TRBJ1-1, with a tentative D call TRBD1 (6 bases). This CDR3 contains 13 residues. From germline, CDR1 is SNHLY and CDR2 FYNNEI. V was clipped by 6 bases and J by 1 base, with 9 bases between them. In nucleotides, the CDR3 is TGTGCCAGCAGACAGGGAAGGAACACTGAAGCTTTCTTT. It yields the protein CASRQGRNTEAFF. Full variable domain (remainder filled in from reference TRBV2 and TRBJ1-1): EPEVTQTPSHQVTQMGQEVILRCVPISNHLYFYWYRQILGQKVEFLVSFYNNEISEKSEIFDDQFSVERPDGSNFTLKIRSTKLEDSAMYFCASRQGRNTEAFFGQGTRLTVV.

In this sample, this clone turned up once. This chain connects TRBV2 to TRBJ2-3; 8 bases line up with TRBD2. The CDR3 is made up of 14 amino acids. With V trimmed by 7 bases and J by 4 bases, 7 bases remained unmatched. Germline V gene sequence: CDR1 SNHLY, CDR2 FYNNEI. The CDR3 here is CASNEGLGADTQYF. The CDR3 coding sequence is TGTGCCAGCAACGAGGGACTAGGGGCAGATACGCAGTATTTT.

CDR3 bases: TGTGCCACCAGTGCCGCGACTAGCGGGGGGGCAGGAGGCAATGAGCAGTTCTTC. It codes for CATSAATSGGAGGNEQFF. V is TRBV24-1 and J is TRBJ2-1; 14 bases agree with TRBD2. There are 18 residues in the CDR3. Germline V gene data show CDR1 as KGHDR and CDR2 as SFDVKD. V lost 5 bases and J lost 6; bases outside the gene matches: 11.

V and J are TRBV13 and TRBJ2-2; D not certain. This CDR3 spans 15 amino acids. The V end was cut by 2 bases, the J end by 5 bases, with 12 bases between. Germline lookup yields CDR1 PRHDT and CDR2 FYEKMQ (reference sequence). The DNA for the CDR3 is TGTGCCAGCAGCTTAAGTCCCAGACAAACCGGGGAGCTGTTTTTT. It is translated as CASSLSPRQTGELFF. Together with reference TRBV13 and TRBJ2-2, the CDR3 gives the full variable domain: AAGVIQSPRHLIKEKRETATLKCYPIPRHDTVYWYQQGPGQDPQFLISFYEKMQSDKGSIPDRFSAQQFSDYHSELNMSSLELGDSALYFCASSLSPRQTGELFFGEGSRLTVL.

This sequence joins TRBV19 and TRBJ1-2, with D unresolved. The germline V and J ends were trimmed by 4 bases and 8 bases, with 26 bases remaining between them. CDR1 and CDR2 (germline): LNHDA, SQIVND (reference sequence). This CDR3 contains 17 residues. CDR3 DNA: TGTGCCAGTAGTACATCACCCTCTACTCCTCGGGGAGGCGGCTACACCTTC. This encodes CASSTSPSTPRGGGYTF.

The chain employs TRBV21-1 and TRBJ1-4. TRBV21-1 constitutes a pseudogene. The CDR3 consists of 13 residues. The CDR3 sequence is CARTRSEVRKLFF. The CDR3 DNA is TGTGCCAGGACCAGGTCGGAGGTAAGGAAACTGTTTTTT.

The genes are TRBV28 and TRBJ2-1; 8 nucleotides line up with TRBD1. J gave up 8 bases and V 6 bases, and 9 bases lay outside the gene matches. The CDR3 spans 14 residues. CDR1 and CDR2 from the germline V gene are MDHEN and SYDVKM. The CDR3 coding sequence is TGTGCCAGCAGGCTGACAGGGGTTGTCGATGAGCAGTTCTTC. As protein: CASRLTGVVDEQFF. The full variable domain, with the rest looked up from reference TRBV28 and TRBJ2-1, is DVKVTQSSRYLVKRTGEKVFLECVQDMDHENMFWYRQDPGLGLRLIYFSYDVKMKEKGDIPEGYSVSREKKERFSLILESASTNQTSMYLCASRLTGVVDEQFFGPGTRLTVL.

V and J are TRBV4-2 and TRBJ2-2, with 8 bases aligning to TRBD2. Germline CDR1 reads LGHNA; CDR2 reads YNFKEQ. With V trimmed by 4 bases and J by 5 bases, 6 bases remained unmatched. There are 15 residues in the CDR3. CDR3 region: CASSLGERGTGELFF. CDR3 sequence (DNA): TGTGCCAGCAGCCTCGGGGAGCGGGGGACCGGGGAGCTGTTTTTT.

CDR3 sequence: CAWSVLTVTLRGYTF. The CDR3 nucleotides read TGTGCCTGGAGCGTTCTTACAGTTACCCTAAGAGGCTACACCTTC. The rearrangement uses TRBV30 and TRBJ1-2; D gene ambiguous. CDR1 is GTSNPN and CDR2 is SVGIG in the germline V gene (reference sequence). V lost 3 bases and J 8 bases, leaving 22 bases between the germline ends. This CDR3 contains 15 residues.

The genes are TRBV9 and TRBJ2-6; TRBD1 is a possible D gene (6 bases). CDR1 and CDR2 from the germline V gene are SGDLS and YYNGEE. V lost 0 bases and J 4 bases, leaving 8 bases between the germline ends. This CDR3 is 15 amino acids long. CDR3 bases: TGTGCCAGCAGCGTAGAGGGGGTCGGGGCCAACGTCCTGACTTTC. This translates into CASSVEGVGANVLTF.

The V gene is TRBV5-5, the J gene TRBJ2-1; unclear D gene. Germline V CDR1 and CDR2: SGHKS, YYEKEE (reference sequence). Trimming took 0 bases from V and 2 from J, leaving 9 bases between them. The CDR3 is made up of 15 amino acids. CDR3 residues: CASSLVLSPYNEQFF. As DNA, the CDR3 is TGTGCCAGCAGCTTGGTCCTTTCCCCCTACAATGAGCAGTTCTTC.

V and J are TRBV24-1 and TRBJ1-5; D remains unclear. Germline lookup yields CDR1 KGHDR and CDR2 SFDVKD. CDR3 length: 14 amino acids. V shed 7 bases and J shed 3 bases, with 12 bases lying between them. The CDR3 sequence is CATSPSTANQPQHF. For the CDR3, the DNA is TGTGCCACCAGCCCCAGCACAGCCAATCAGCCCCAGCATTTT.

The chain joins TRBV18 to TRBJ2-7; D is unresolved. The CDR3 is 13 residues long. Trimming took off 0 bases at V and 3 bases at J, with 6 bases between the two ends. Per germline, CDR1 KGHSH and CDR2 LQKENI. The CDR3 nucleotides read TGTGCCAGCTCACCACCCGTAAACTACGAGCAGTACTTC. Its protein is CASSPPVNYEQYF.

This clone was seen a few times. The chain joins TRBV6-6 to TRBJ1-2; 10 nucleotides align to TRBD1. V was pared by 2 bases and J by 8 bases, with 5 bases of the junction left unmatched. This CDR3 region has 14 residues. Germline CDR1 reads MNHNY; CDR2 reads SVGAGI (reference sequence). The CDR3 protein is CASSYHTDRGGYTF. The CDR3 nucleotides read TGTGCCAGCAGTTACCACACGGACAGGGGGGGCTACACCTTC.

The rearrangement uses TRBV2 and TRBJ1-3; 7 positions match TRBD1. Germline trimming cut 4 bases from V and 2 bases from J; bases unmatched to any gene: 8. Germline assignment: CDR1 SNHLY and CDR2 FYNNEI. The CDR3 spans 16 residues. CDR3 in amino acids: CASSARTGSTGNTIYF. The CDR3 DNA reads TGTGCCAGCAGTGCTCGGACAGGTTCCACTGGAAACACCATATATTTT.

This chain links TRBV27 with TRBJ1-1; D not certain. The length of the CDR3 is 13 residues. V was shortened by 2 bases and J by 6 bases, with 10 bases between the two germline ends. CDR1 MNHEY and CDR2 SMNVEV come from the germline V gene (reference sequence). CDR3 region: CASSLRGQAEAFF. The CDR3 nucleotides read TGTGCCAGCAGTTTACGGGGTCAGGCTGAAGCTTTCTTT.

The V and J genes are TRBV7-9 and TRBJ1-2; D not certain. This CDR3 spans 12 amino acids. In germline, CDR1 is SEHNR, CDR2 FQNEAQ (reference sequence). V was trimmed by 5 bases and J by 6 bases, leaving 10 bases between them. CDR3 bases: TGTGCCAGCAGCGCGAGCCGAGATGGCTACACCTTC. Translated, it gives CASSASRDGYTF.

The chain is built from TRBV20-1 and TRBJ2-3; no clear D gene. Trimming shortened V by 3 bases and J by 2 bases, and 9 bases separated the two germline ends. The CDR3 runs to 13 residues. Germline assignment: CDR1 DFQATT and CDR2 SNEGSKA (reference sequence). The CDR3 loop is CSASATYTDTQYF. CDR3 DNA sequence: TGCAGTGCTAGTGCCACCTACACAGATACGCAGTATTTT.

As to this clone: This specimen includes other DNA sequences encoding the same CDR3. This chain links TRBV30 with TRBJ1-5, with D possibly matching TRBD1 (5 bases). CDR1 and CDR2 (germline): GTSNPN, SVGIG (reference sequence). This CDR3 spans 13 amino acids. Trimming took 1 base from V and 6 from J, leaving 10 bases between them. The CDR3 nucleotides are TGTGCCTGGAGTGGAGGGGAGGGTCAGCCCCAGCATTTT. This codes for CAWSGGEGQPQHF.

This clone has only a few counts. The CDR3 reads CASSLGQLYGYTF. The CDR3 nucleotides are TGTGCCAGCAGCTTGGGACAGCTCTATGGCTACACCTTC. This chain connects TRBV11-2 to TRBJ1-2; 7 bases align to TRBD1. The CDR3 runs to 13 residues. In germline, CDR1 is SGHAT, CDR2 FQNNGV. With V trimmed by 3 bases and J by 4 bases, 2 bases remained unmatched.

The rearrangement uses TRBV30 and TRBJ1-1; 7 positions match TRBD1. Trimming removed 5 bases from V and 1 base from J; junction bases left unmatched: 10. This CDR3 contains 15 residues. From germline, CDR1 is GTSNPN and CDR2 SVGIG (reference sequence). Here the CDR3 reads CAWDQQGRGNTEAFF. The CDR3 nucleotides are TGTGCCTGGGACCAACAGGGGCGGGGGAACACTGAAGCTTTCTTT.

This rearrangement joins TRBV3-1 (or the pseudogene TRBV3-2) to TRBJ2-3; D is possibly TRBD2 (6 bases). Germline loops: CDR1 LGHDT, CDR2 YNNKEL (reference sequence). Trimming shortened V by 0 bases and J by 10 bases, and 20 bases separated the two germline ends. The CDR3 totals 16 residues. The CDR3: CASSQDSAGPHRAQYF. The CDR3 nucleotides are TGTGCCAGCAGCCAAGATTCGGCGGGGCCCCACAGAGCGCAGTATTTT.

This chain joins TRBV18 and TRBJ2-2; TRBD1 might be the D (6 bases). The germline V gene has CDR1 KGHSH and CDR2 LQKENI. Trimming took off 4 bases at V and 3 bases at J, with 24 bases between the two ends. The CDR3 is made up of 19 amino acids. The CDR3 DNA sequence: TGTGCCAGCTCACTGACCGGGACACGCACAAACATGGACACCGGGGAGCTGTTTTTT. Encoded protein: CASSLTGTRTNMDTGELFF.

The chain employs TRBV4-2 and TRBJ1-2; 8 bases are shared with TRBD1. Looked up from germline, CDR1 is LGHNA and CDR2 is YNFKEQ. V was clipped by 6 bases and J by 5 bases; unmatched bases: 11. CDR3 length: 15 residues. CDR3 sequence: CASRLVGQGEYGYTF. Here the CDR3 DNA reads TGTGCCAGCAGACTCGTTGGACAGGGAGAGTATGGCTACACCTTC.

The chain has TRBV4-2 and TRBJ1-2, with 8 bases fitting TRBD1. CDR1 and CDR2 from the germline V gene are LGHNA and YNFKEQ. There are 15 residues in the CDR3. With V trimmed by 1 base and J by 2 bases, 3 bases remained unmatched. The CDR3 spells CASSQANRGNYGYTF. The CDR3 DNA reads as TGTGCCAGCAGCCAAGCTAACAGGGGGAACTATGGCTACACCTTC.

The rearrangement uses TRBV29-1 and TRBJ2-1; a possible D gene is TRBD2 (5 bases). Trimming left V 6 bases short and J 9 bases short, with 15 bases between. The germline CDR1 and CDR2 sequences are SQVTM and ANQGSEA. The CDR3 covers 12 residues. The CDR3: CSVTLGGPEQFF. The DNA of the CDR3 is TGCAGCGTGACCCTCGGAGGCCCTGAGCAGTTCTTC.

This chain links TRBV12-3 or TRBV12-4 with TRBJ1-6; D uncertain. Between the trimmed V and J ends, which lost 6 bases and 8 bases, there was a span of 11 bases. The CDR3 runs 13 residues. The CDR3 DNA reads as TGTGCCAGCAGGTATAATGAGGATTCACCCCTCCACTTT. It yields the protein CASRYNEDSPLHF.

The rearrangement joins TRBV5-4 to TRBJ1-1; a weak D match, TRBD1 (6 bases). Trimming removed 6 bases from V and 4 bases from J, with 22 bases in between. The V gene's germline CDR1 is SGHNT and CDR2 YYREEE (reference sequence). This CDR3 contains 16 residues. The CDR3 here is CASTGSFLQGATEAFF. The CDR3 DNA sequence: TGTGCCAGCACCGGATCCTTTTTACAGGGTGCCACTGAAGCTTTCTTT.

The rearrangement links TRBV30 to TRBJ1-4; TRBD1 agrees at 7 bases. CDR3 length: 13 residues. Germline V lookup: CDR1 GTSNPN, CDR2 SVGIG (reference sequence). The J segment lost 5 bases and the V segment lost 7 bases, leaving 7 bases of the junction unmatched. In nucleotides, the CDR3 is TGTGCCTCGGGGACAGAAGTCAATGAAAAACTGTTTTTT. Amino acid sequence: CASGTEVNEKLFF.

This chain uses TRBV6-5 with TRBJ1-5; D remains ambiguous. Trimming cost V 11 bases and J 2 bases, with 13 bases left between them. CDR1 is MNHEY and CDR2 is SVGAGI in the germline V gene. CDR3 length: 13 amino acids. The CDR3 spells CAGLKIGNQPQHF. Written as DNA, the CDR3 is TGTGCCGGGCTAAAGATCGGCAATCAGCCCCAGCATTTT.